This section outlines one TCR beta chain sequence together with its context. What it binds is not known. The data were taken from a study of response to subunit inactivated influenza vaccine. Points from the study as a whole: Researchers suggested that each seasonal influenza vaccination recruits few new T cells.

The CDR3 length is 12 residues. The germline gives CDR1 LGHDT, CDR2 YNNKEL (reference sequence). Trimming left V 6 bases short and J 7 bases short, with 13 bases between. One entry per CDR3 protein results from TCRdb running MiXCR on the RT-PCR reads. The table has around 570,000 distinct CDR3 sequences, around 10% seen once. The data also belong to a second study, concerning T cells expressing NK-cell markers. From that paper: In generating TCR beta cDNA, 5'RACE template switching with UMIs was used. It was sorted CD3+CD56-NKG2C+, CD3+CD56+NKG2C- and CD3+CD56+NKG2C+ T cells that provided the TCR beta repertoires. Of eight sequenced donors, seven were HCMV-seropositive and one HCMV-seronegative. The study left the HCMV specificity of expanded NKG2C+ T cell clones unresolved.

The TCR originated in a man aged 45-65 years who received an inactivated influenza vaccine. Sequenced here: PBMCs from blood, sampled on the day of vaccination. This chain connects TRBV3-1 to TRBJ2-7; a weak D match, TRBD1 (6 bases). The CDR3 coding sequence is TGTGCCAGCAGTCAACTAGGGGGAGAGCAGTACTTC. This sequence encodes CASSQLGGEQYF.